This T cell receptor beta chain was sequenced for a study of graft-versus-host responses after intestinal transplantation. On the study more broadly: Among the recipients, transplants were multivisceral, liver-intestinal, or isolated intestinal. Recipients uniformly received anti-thymocyte globulin induction, followed by tacrolimus and steroids for 2 to 4 years.

Study-wide results and caveats: The recipient marrow held GvH clones, and some of them showed up first in ileum or blood. Association was observed between peak circulating GvH clone levels and early post-transplant HvG declines.

The CDR3 is 13 amino acids. Trimming removed 4 bases at V and 6 bases at J, with 12 bases between. Germline V gives CDR1 MRHNA, CDR2 SNTAGT. On this clone: Its target is unknown.

The data were produced by immunoSEQ multiplex PCR, yet TCRdb's version contains in-frame clones alone and is incomplete. The table includes approximately 71,000 clones, 89% detected once. This receptor was obtained from a human donor who received an intestinal transplant. Sequenced material: unstimulated CD8+ T cells sorted from spleen or lymph node cells, taken before intestinal transplant. The genes are TRBV6-4 and TRBJ1-1; D gene unclear. CDR3 in amino acids: CASSVQPLSEAFF. The CDR3 DNA reads as TGTGCCAGCAGTGTACAGCCCCTGTCTGAAGCTTTCTTT.